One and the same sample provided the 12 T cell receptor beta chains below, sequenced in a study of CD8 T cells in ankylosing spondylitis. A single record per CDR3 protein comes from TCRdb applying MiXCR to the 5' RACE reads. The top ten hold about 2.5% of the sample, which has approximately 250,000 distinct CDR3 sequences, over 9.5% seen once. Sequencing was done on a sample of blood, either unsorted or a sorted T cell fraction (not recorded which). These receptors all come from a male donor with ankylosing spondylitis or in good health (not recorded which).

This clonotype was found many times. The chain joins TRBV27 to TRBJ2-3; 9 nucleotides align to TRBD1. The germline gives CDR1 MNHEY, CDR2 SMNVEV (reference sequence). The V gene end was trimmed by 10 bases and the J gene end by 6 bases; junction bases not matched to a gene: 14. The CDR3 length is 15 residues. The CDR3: CATSRGQGTGDTQYF. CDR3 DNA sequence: TGTGCCACCTCAAGGGGACAGGGAACTGGGGATACGCAGTATTTT.

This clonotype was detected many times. The CDR3, as DNA: TGCGCCAGCAGTCCTGAACCCGGGGCCAACGTGTACACCTTC. It codes for CASSPEPGANVYTF. The J gene is TRBJ1-2, the V gene TRBV10-2; perhaps TRBD1 as D (5 bases). Germline V lookup: CDR1 WSHSY, CDR2 SAAADI. Trimming cost V 5 bases and J 11 bases, with 21 bases left between them. There are 14 residues in the CDR3.

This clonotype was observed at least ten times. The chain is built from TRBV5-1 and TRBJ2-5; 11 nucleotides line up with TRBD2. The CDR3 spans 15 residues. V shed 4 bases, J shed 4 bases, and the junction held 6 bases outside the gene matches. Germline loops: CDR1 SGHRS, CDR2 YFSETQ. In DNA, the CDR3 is TGCGCCAGCAGCGATAGCGGGAGGGCCCGAGAGACCCAGTACTTC. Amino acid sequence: CASSDSGRARETQYF. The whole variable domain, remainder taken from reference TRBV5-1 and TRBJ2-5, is KAGVTQTPRYLIKTRGQQVTLSCSPISGHRSVSWYQQTPGQGLQFLFEYFSETQRNKGNFPGRFSGRQFSNSRSEMNVSTLELGDSALYLCASSDSGRARETQYFGPGTRLLVL.

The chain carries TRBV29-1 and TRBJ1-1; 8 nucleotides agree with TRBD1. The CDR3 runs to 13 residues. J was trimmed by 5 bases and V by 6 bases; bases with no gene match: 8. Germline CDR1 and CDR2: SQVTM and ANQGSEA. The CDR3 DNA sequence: TGCAGCGTCCGACAGGGGACGGCGACTGAAGCTTTCTTT. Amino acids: CSVRQGTATEAFF.

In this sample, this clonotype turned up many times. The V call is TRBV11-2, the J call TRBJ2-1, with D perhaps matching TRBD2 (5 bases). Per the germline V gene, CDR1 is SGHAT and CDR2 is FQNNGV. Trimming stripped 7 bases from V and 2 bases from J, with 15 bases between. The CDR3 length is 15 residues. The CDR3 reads CASKDVVGAYNEQFF. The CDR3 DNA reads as TGTGCCAGCAAGGACGTGGTCGGGGCCTACAATGAGCAGTTCTTC.

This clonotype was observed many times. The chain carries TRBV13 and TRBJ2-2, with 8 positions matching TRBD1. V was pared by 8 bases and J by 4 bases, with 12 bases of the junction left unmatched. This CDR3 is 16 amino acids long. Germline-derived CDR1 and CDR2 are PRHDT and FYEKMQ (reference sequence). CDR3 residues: CASSGTGTGSTGELFF. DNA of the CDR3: TGTGCCAGCTCTGGGACCGGGACAGGTTCCACCGGGGAGCTGTTTTTT.

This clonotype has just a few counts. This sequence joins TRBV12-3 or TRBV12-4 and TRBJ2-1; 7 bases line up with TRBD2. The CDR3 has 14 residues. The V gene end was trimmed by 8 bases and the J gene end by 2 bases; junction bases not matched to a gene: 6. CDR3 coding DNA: TGTGCCAGCTGTGGCGGGAGCCCCTACAATGAGCAGTTCTTC. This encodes CASCGGSPYNEQFF.

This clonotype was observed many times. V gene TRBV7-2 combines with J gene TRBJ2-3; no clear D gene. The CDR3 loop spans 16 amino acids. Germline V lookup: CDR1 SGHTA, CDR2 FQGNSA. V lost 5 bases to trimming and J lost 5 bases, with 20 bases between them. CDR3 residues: CASSRPPPGTQDTQYF. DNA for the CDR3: TGTGCCAGCAGCCGACCCCCTCCGGGCACGCAAGATACGCAGTATTTT.

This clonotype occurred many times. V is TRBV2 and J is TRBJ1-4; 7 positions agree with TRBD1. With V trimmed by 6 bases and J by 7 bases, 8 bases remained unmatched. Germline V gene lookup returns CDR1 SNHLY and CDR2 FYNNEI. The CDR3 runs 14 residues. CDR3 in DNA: TGTGCCAGCAGAGACAGGGTGGGGAGTGAAAAACTGTTTTTT. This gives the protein CASRDRVGSEKLFF. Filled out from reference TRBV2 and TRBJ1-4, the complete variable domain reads EPEVTQTPSHQVTQMGQEVILRCVPISNHLYFYWYRQILGQKVEFLVSFYNNEISEKSEIFDDQFSVERPDGSNFTLKIRSTKLEDSAMYFCASRDRVGSEKLFFGSGTQLSVL.

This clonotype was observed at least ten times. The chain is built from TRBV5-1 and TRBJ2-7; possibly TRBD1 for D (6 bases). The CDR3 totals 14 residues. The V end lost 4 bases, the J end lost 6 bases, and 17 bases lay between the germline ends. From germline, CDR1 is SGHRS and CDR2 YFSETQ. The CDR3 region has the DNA TGCGCCAGCAGCCGCCGACAGGACACTCTCGAGCAGTACTTC. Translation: CASSRRQDTLEQYF.

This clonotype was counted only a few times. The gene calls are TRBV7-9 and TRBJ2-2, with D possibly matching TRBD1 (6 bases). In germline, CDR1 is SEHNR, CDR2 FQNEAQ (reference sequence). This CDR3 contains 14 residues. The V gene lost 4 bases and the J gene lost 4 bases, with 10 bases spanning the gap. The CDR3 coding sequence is TGTGCCAGCAGCTCCAGGGGTCCCACCGGGGAGCTGTTTTTT. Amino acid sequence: CASSSRGPTGELFF.

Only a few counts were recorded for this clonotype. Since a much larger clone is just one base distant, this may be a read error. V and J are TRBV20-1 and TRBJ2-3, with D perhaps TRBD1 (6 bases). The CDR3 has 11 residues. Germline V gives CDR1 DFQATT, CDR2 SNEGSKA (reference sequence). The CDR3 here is CSARGADAQYF. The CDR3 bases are TGCAGTGCCAGGGGCGCAGATGCGCAGTATTTT.